This T cell receptor beta chain was recovered during a study of T cell changes during pregnancy in multiple sclerosis. CDR3 length equals 15 residues. J gave up 6 bases and V 6 bases, and 10 bases lay outside the gene matches. CDR1 is SNHLY, CDR2 FYNNEI, per germline. Some clones are missing from TCRdb's copy, which holds only in-frame ones; the method was immunoSEQ multiplex PCR. This sample has roughly 60,000 clones, with about 96% found just once. The sample was CD8+ T cells from peripheral blood mononuclear cells, taken after pregnancy. The TCR comes from a female donor with multiple sclerosis, enrolled in a pregnancy study. The J gene is TRBJ2-3, the V gene TRBV2; 9 bases align to TRBD2. DNA for the CDR3: TGTGCCAGCAGAGTGTCGGCGGGAGGGGGGGATACGCAGTATTTT. It codes for CASRVSAGGGDTQYF.